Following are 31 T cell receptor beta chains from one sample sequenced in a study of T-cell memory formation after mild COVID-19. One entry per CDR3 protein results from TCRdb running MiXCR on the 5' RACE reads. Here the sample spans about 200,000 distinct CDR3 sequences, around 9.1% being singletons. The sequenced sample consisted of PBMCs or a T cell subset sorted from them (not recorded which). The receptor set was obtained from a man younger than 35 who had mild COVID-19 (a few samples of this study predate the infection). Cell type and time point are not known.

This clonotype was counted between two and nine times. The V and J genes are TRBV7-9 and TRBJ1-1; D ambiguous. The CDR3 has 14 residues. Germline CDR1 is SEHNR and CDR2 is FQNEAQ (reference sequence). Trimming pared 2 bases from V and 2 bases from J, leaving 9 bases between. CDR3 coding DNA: TGTGCCAGCAGCTTACGAGGGTTCAACACTGAAGCTTTCTTT. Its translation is CASSLRGFNTEAFF. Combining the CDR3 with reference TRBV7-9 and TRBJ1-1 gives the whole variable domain DTGVSQNPRHKITKRGQNVTFRCDPISEHNRLYWYRQTLGQGPEFLTYFQNEAQLEKSRLLSDRFSAERPKGSFSTLEIQRTEQGDSAMYLCASSLRGFNTEAFFGQGTRLTVV.

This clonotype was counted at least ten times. CDR3 residues: CASSQEGQGVTTDTQYF. The CDR3 nucleotides read TGCGCCAGCAGCCAAGAGGGACAGGGGGTGACGACAGATACGCAGTATTTT. J is TRBJ2-3 and V is TRBV4-3, with 11 bases lining up with TRBD1. Trimming took 0 bases from V and 3 from J; bases not matched to a gene: 5. The germline gives CDR1 LGHNA, CDR2 YSLEER. The length of the CDR3 is 17 residues.

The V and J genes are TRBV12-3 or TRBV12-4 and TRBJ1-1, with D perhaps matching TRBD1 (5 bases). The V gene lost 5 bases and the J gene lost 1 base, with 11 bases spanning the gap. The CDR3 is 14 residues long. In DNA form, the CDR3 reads TGTGCCAGCAGTAAGCTCCAGGGGAACACTGAAGCTTTCTTT. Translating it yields CASSKLQGNTEAFF.

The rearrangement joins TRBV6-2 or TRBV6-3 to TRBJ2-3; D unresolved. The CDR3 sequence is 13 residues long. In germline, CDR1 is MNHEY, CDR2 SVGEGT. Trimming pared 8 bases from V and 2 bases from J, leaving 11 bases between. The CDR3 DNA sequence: TGTGCCAGCGCACGGCCCAACACAGATACGCAGTATTTT. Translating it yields CASARPNTDTQYF.

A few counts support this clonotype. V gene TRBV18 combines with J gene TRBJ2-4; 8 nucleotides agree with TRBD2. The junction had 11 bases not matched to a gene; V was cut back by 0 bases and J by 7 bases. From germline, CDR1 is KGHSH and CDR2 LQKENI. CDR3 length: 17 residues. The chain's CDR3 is CASSPPPRGGLGNIQYF. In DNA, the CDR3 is TGTGCCAGCTCACCACCCCCCCGGGGGGGGCTTGGGAACATTCAGTACTTC. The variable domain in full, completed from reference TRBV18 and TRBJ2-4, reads NAGVMQNPRHLVRRRGQEARLRCSPMKGHSHVYWYRQLPEEGLKFMVYLQKENIIDESGMPKERFSAEFPKEGPSILRIQQVVRGDSAAYFCASSPPPRGGLGNIQYFGAGTRLSVL.

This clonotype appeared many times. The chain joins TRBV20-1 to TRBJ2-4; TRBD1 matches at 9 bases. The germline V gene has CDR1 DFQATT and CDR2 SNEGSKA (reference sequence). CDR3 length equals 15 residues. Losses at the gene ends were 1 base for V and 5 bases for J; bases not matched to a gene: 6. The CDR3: CSARGSTGGENIQYF. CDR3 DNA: TGCAGTGCTAGAGGGTCTACAGGGGGCGAAAACATTCAGTACTTC.

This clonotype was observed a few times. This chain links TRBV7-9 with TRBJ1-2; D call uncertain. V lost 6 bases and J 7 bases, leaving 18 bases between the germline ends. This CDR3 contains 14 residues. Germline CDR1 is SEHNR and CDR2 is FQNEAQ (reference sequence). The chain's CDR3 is CASSDLSGSSGYTF. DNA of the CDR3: TGTGCCAGCAGTGATTTGTCGGGGTCTTCTGGCTACACCTTC.

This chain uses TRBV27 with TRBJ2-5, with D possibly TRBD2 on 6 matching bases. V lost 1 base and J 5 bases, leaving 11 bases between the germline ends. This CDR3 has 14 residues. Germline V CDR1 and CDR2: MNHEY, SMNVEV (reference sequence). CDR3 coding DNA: TGTGCCAGCAGTTTATACGAAAGCGGGGAGACCCAGTACTTC. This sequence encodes CASSLYESGETQYF.

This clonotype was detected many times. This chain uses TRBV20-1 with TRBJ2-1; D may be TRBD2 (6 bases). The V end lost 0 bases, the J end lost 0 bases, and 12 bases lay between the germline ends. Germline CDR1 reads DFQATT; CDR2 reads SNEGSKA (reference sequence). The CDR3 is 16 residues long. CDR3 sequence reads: CSAREASADSYNEQFF. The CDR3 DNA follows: TGCAGTGCTAGAGAGGCTAGCGCGGACTCCTACAATGAGCAGTTCTTC.

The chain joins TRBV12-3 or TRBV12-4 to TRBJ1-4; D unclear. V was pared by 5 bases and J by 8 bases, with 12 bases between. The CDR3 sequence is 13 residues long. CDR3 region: CASSVGSVEKLFF. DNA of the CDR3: TGTGCCAGCAGTGTGGGTTCAGTGGAAAAACTGTTTTTT.

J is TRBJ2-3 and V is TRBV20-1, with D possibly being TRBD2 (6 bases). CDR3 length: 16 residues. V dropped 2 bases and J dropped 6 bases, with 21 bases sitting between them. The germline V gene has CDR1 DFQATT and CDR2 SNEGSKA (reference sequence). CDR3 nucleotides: TGCAGTGCTAGACCGTTATACGGGAATGGGGGGGATACGCAGTATTTT. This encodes CSARPLYGNGGDTQYF.

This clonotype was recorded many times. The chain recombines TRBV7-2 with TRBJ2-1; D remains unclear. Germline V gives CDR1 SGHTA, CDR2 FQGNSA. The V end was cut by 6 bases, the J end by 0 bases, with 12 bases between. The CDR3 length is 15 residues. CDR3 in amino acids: CASRRTQSSYNEQFF. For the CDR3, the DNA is TGTGCCAGCAGGAGGACGCAAAGCTCCTACAATGAGCAGTTCTTC.

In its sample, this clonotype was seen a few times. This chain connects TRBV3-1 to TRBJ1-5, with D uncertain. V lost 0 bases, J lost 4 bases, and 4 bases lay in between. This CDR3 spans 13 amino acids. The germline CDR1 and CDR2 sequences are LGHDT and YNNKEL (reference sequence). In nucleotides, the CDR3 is TGTGCCAGCAGCCAAGATCAGAATCAGCCCCAGCATTTT. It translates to CASSQDQNQPQHF.

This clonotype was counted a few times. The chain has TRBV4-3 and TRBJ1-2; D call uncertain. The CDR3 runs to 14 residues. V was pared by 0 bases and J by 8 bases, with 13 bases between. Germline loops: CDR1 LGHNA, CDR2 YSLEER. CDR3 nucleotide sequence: TGCGCCAGCAGCCAAGACGGTGTGCGGGGAGGCTACACCTTC. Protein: CASSQDGVRGGYTF.

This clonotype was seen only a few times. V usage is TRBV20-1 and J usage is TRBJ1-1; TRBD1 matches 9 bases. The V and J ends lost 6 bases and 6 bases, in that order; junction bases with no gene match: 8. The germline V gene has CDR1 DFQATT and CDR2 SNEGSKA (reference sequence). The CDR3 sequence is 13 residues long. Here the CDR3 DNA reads TGCAGTGCGGAAACAGGGGGCCACCCTGAAGCTTTCTTT. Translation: CSAETGGHPEAFF.

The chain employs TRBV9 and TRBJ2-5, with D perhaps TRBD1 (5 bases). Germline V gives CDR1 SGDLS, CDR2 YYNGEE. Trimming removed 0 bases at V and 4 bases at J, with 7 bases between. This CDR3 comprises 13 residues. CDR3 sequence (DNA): TGTGCCAGCAGCGTAGACCAGGGAGAGACCCAGTACTTC. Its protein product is CASSVDQGETQYF.

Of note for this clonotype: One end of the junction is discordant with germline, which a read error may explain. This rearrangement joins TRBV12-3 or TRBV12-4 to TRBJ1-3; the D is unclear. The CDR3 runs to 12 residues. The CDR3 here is CASSFFGYTIYF. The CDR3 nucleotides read TGTGCCAGCAGTTTCTTTGGATACACCATATATTTT.

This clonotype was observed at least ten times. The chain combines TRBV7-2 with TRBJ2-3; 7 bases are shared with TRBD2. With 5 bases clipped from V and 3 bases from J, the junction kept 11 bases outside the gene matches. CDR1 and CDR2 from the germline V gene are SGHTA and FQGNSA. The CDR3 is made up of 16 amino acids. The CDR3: CASSLPWGGGTDTQYF. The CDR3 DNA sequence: TGTGCCAGCAGCCTCCCCTGGGGCGGGGGTACAGATACGCAGTATTTT.

The CDR3 loop is CASSSIQALRCYEQYV. The CDR3 DNA sequence: TGCGCCAGCAGTTCCATACAGGCACTGCGTTGCTACGAGCAGTACGTC. The chain has TRBV10-1 and TRBJ2-7; TRBD1 might be the D (5 bases). The CDR3 loop spans 16 amino acids. CDR1 and CDR2 from the germline V gene are WNHNN and SYGVQD (reference sequence). V lost 5 bases to trimming and J lost 3 bases, with 20 bases between them.

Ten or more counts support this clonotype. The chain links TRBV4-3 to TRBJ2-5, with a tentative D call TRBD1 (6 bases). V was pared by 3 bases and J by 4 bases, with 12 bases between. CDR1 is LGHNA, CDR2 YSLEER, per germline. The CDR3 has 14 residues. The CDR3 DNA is TGCGCCAGCAGCCAGGCAACAGGGCTAGAGACCCAGTACTTC. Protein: CASSQATGLETQYF.

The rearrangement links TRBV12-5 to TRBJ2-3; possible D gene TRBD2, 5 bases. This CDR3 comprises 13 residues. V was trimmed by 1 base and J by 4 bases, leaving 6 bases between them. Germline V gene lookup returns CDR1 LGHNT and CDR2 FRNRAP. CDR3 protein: CASGLAGSDTQYF. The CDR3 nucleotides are TGTGCTAGTGGTTTGGCGGGGTCAGATACGCAGTATTTT.

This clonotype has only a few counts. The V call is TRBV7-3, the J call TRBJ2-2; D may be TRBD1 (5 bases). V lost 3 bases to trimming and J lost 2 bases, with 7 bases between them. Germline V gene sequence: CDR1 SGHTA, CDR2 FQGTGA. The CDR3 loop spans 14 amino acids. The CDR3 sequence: CASSFDRNTGELFF. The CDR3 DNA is TGTGCCAGCAGCTTTGACAGAAACACCGGGGAGCTGTTTTTT.

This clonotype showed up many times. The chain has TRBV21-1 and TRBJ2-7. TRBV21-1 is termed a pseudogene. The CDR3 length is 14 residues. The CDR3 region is CASSNEPGSYEQYV. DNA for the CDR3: TGTGCCAGCAGCAACGAGCCGGGCTCCTACGAGCAGTACGTC.

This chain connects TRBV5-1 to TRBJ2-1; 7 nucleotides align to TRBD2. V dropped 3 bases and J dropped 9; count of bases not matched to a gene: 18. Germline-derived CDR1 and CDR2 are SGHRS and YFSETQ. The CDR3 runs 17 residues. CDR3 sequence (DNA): TGCGCCAGCAGCTGGGACCCGGGGGGATTAAGAGACGGTGAGCAGTTCTTC. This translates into CASSWDPGGLRDGEQFF.

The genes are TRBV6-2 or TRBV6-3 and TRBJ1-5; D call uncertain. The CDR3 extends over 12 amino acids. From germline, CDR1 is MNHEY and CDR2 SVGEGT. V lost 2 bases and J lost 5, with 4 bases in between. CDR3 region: CASSYRYQPQHF. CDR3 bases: TGTGCCAGCAGTTACCGGTATCAGCCCCAGCATTTT.

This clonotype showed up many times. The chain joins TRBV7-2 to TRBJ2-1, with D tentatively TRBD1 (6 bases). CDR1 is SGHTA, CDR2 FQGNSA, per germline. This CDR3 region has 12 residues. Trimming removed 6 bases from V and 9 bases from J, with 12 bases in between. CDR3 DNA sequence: TGTGCCAGCAGGATACAGGGTGGTGAGCAGTTCTTC. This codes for CASRIQGGEQFF.

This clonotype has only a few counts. The CDR3 nucleotides are TGCGCCAGCTCCGAGGGCAGGGCGGTCGGGGAGCTGTTTTTT. Its protein is CASSEGRAVGELFF. The rearrangement uses TRBV5-1 and TRBJ2-2; TRBD1 or TRBD2 may be the D gene (5 bases each). V lost 7 bases and J 7 bases, leaving 17 bases between the germline ends. CDR1 and CDR2 from the germline V gene are SGHRS and YFSETQ. This CDR3 region has 14 residues.

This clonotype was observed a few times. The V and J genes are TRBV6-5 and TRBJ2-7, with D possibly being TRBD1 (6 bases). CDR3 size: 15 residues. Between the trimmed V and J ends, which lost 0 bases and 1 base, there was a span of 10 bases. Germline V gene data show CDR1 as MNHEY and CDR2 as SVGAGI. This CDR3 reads CASSYSPGQSYEQYF. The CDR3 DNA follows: TGTGCCAGCAGTTACTCTCCTGGACAGTCCTACGAGCAGTACTTC.

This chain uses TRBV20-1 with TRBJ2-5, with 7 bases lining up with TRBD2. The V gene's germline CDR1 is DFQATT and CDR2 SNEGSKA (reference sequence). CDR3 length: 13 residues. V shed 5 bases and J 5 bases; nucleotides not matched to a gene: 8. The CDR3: CSAWEGSGETQYF. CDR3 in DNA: TGCAGTGCTTGGGAGGGGTCGGGGGAGACCCAGTACTTC.

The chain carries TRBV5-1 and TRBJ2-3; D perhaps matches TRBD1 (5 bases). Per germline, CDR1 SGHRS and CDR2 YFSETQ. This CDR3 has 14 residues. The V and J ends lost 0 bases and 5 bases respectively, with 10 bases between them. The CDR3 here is CASSLASQGDTQYF. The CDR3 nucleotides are TGCGCCAGCAGCTTGGCGTCCCAGGGAGATACGCAGTATTTT.

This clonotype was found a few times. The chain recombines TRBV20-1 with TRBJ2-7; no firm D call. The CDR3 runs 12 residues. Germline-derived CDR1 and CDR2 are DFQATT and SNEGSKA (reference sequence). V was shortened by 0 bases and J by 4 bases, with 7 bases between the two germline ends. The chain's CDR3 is CSARESDYEQYF. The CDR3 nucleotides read TGCAGTGCTAGAGAAAGTGATTACGAGCAGTACTTC.